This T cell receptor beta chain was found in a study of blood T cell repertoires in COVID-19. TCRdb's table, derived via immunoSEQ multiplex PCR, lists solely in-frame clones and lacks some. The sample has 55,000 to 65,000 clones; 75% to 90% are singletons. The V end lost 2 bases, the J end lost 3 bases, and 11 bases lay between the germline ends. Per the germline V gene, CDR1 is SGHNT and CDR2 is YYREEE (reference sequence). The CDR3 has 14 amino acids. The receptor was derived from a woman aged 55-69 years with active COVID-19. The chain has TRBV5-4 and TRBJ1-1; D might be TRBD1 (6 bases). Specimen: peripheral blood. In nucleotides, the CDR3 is TGTGCCAGCAGCTTTGGGACACGGGACACTGAAGCTTTCTTT. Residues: CASSFGTRDTEAFF.